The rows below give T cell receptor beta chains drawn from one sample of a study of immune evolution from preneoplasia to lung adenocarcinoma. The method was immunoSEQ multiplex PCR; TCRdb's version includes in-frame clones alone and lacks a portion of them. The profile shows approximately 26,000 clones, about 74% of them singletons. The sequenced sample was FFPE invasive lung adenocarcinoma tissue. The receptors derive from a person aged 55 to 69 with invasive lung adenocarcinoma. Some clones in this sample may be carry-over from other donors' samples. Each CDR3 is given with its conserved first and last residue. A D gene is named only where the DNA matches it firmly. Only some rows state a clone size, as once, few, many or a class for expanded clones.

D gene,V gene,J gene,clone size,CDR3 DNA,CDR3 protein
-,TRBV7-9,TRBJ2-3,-,TGTGCCAGCAGCTCGACCTGGTTACGAGCAGCGGGTAGCACAGATACGCAGTATTTT,CASSSTWLRAAGSTDTQYF
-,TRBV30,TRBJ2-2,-,TGTGCCTGGATAAGGTTTAACACCGGGGAGCTGTTTTTT,CAWIRFNTGELFF
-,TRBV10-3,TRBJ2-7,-,TGTGCCATCAGTGACCCACAGGGAGGCTACGAGCAGTACTTC,CAISDPQGGYEQYF
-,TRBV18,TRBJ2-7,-,TGTGCCAGCTCCGTCGGCCGGGGGACATACGAGCAGTACTTC,CASSVGRGTYEQYF
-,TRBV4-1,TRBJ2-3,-,TGCGCCAGCAGCCCCCCGGTATGGACCGGCCTACAATCATCGGATACGCAGTATTTT,CASSPPVWTGLQSSDTQYF
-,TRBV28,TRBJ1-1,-,TGTGCCAGCAGTCGGAGGGGGGGAGCGGAAGCTTTCTTT,CASSRRGGAEAFF
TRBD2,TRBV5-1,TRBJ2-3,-,TGCGCCAGCGGGGGAGTAGCGGGAGGTTTGGCAGATACGCAGTATTTT,CASGGVAGGLADTQYF
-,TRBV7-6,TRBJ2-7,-,TGTGCCAGCAGCTATTACTCCGGTAGCGAGCAGTACTTC,CASSYYSGSEQYF
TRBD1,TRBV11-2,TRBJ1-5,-,TGTGCCAGCAGCTTGGGGCAGGGGGACAATCAGCCCCAGCATTTT,CASSLGQGDNQPQHF
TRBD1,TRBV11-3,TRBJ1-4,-,TGTGCCAGCAGCTTAGGACTGATTGGACAGGTTAATGAAAAACTGTTTTTT,CASSLGLIGQVNEKLFF
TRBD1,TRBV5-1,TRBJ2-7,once,TGCGCCAGCAGCTCAGGGGGCCCAACTTCCTACGAGCAGTACTTC,CASSSGGPTSYEQYF
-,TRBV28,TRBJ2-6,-,TGTGCCAGCAGTTTAGACAGGTTATACTCTGGGGCCAACGTCCTGACTTTC,CASSLDRLYSGANVLTF
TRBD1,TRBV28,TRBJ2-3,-,TGTGCCAGCAGCTCTCCACAGGGGGCAGGCACAGATACGCAGTATTTT,CASSSPQGAGTDTQYF
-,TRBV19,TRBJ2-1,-,TGTGCCAGTAGTCCAGCAGGGAGTCGGAATGAGCAGTTCTTC,CASSPAGSRNEQFF
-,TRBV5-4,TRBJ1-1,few,TGTGCCAGCAGCTTGGAGGTCCGCACTGAAGCTTTCTTT,CASSLEVRTEAFF
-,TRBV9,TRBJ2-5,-,TGTGCCAGCAGCGTGGGGGGGGCGGGCGAGACCCAGTACTTC,CASSVGGAGETQYF
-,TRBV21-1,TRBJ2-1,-,TGTGCCAGCAGCCTACGGACTAACGGGAGGGGTGAGCAGTTCTTC,CASSLRTNGRGEQFF
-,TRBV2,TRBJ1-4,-,TGTGCCAGCAATCGGCAATATAATGAAAAACTGTTTTTT,CASNRQYNEKLFF
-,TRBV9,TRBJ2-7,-,TGTGCCAGCAGCGAAACTTGGGACCCTTACGAGCAGTACTTC,CASSETWDPYEQYF
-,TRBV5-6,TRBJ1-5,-,TGTGCCAGCAGCTTGGCCGGGGGGGCCCAGCAGCCCCAGCATTTT,CASSLAGGAQQPQHF
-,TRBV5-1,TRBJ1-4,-,TGCGCCAGCAGCCTCCAGGGATCGGAGGAAAAACTGTTTTTT,CASSLQGSEEKLFF
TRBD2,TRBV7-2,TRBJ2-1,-,TGTGCCAGCAGCTTATTTGGCCCACTAGCGGGAGGGGGTAATGAGCAGTTCTTC,CASSLFGPLAGGGNEQFF
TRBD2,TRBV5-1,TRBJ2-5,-,TGCGCCAGCGGAATTGCGGGAGCGGAGGGGGAGACCCAGTACTTC,CASGIAGAEGETQYF
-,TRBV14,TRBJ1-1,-,TGTGCCAGCAGCCAAGGAGCGGGGGCTGAAGCTTTCTTT,CASSQGAGAEAFF
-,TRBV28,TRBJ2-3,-,TGTGCCAGCAGTTCTAGGCGGCCAGATACGCAGTATTTT,CASSSRRPDTQYF
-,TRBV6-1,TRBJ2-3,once,TGTGCCAGCAGTACGCAGGGAACAGATACGCAGTATTTT,CASSTQGTDTQYF
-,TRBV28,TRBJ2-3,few,TGTGCCAGCAGTTCAACCACAGATACGCAGTATTTT,CASSSTTDTQYF
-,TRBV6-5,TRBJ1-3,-,TGTGCCAGCAGTACTAGCCGGGCTGGAAACACCATATATTTT,CASSTSRAGNTIYF
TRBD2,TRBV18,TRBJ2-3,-,TGTGCCAGCTCACCAACTAGCGGGAACACAGATACGCAGTATTTT,CASSPTSGNTDTQYF